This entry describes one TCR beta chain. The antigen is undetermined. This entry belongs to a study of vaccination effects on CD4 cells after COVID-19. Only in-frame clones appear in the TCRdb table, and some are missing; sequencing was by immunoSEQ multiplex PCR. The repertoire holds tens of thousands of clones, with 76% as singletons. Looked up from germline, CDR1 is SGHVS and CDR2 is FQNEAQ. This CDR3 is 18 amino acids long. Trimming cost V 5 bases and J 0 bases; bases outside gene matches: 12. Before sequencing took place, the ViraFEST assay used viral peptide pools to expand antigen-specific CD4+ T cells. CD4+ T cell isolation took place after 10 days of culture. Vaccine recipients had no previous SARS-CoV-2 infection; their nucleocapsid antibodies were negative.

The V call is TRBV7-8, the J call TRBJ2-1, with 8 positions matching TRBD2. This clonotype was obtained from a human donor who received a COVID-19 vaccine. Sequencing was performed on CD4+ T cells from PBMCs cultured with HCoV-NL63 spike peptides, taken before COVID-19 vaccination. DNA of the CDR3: TGTGCCAGCAGCCCCGTCCCCCGGGGGGGTAGCTCCTACAATGAGCAGTTCTTC. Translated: CASSPVPRGGSSYNEQFF. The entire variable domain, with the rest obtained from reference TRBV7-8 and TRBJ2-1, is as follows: GAGVSQSPRYKVAKRGQDVALRCDPISGHVSLFWYQQALGQGPEFLTYFQNEAQLDKSGLPSDRFFAERPEGSVSTLKIQRTQQEDSAVYLCASSPVPRGGSSYNEQFFGPGTRLTVL.